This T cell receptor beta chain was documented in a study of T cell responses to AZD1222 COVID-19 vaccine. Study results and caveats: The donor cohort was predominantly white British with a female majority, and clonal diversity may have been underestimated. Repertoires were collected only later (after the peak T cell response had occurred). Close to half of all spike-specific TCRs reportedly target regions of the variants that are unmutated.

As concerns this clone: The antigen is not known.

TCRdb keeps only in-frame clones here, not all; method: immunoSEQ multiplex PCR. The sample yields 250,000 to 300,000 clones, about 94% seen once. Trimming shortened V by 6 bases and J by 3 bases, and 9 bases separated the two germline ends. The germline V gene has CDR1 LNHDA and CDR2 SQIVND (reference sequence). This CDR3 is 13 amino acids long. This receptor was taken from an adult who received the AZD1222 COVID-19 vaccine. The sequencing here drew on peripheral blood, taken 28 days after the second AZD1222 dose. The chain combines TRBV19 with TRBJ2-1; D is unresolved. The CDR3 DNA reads TGTGCCAGTAGAGATTCCAGCTACAATGAGCAGTTCTTC. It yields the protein CASRDSSYNEQFF.